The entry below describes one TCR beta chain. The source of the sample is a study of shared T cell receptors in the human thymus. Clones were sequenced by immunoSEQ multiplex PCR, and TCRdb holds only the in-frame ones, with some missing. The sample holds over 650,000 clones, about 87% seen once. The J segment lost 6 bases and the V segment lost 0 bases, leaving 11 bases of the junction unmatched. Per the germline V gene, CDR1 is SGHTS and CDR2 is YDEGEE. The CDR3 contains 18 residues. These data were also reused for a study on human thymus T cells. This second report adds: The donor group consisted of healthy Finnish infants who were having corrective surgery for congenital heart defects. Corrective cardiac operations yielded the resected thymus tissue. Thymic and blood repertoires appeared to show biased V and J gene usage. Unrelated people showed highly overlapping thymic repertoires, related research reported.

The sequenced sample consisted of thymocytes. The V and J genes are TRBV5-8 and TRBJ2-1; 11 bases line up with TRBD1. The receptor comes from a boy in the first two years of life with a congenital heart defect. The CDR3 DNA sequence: TGTGCCAGCAGCTTGGTACTTGGACAGGGGGCCCTCCGCAATGAGCAGTTCTTC. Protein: CASSLVLGQGALRNEQFF.